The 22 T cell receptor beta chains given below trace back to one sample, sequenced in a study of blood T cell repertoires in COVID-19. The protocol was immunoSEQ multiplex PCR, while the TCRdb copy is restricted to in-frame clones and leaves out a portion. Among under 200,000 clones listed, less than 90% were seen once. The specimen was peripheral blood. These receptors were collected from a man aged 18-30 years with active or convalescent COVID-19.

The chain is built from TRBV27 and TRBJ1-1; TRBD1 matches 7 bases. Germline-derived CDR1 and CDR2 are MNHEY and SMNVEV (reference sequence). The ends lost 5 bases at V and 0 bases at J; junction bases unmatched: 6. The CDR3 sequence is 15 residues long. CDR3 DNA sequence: TGTGCCAGCAGTCCCCTACAGGGGTTGAACACTGAAGCTTTCTTT. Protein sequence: CASSPLQGLNTEAFF.

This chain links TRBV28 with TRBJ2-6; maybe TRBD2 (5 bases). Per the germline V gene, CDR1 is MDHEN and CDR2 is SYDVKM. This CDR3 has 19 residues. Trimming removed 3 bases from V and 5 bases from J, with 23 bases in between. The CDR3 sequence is CASSFFYGEWLLRANVLTF. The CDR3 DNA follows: TGTGCCAGCAGTTTTTTCTACGGGGAGTGGTTGCTTAGGGCCAACGTCCTGACTTTC.

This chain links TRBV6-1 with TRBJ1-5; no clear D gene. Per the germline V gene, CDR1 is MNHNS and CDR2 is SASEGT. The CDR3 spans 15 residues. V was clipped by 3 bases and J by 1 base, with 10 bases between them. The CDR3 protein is CASSEYPGSNQPQHF. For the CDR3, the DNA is TGTGCCAGCAGTGAGTATCCTGGCAGCAATCAGCCCCAGCATTTT.

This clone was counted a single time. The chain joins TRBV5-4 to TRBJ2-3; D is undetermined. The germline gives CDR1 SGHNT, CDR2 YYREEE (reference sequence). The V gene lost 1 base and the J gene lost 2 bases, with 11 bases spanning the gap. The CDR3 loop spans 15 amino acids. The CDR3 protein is CASSLSAALTDTQYF. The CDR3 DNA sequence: TGTGCCAGCAGCTTGAGCGCGGCCCTCACAGATACGCAGTATTTT. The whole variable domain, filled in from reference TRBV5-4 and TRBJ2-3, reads ETGVTQSPTHLIKTRGQQVTLRCSSQSGHNTVSWYQQALGQGPQFIFQYYREEENGRGNFPPRFSGLQFPNYSSELNVNALELDDSALYLCASSLSAALTDTQYFGPGTRLTVL.

The CDR3 nucleotides are TGTGCCAGCTCACCGTTGGGGAGCGGCTACAATGAGCAGTTCTTC. Encoded protein: CASSPLGSGYNEQFF. The rearrangement uses TRBV18 and TRBJ2-1; D might be TRBD2 (5 bases). The V gene's germline CDR1 is KGHSH and CDR2 LQKENI. The CDR3 is 15 amino acids. The ends were cut back, 3 bases at V and 3 bases at J, with 12 bases in the middle.

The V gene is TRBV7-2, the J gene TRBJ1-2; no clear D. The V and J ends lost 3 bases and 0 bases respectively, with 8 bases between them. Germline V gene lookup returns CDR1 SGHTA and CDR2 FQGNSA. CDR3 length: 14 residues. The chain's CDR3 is CASSFRSSNYGYTF. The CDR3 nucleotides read TGTGCCAGCAGCTTCAGAAGTTCTAACTATGGCTACACCTTC.

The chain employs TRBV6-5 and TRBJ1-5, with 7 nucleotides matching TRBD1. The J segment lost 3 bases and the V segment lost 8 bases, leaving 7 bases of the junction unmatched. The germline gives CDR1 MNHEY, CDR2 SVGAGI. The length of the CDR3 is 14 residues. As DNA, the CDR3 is TGTGCCAGCCGGGACAGCCAATTCAATCAGCCCCAGCATTTT. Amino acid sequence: CASRDSQFNQPQHF.

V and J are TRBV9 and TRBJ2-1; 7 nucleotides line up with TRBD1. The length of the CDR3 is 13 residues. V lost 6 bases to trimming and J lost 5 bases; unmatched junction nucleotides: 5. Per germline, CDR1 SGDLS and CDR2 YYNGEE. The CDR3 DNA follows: TGTGCCAGCACGAGGGGGCCCCACAATGAGCAGTTCTTC. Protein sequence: CASTRGPHNEQFF.

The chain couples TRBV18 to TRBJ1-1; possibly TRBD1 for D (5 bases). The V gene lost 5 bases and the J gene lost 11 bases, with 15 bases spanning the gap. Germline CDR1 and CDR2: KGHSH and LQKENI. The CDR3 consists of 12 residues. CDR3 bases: TGTGCCAGCTCATTCAAGGAGACAGAGGCTTTCTTT. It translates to CASSFKETEAFF.

The CDR3 sequence is CASRPPRGSYEQYF. The CDR3 nucleotides are TGTGCCAGCAGGCCCCCCCGAGGCTCCTACGAGCAGTACTTC. J is TRBJ2-7 and V is TRBV3-1 (or the pseudogene TRBV3-2); unclear D gene. V dropped 6 bases and J dropped 0 bases, with 12 bases sitting between them. Germline CDR1 is LGHDT and CDR2 is YNNKEL (reference sequence). CDR3 length equals 14 residues.

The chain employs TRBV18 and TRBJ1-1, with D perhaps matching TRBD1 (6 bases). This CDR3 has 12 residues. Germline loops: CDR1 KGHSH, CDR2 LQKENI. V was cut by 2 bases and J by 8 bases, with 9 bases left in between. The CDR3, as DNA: TGTGCCAGCTCACCAGTGACAGGAGAAGCTTTCTTT. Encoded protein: CASSPVTGEAFF. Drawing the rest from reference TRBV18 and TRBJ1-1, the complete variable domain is NAGVMQNPRHLVRRRGQEARLRCSPMKGHSHVYWYRQLPEEGLKFMVYLQKENIIDESGMPKERFSAEFPKEGPSILRIQQVVRGDSAAYFCASSPVTGEAFFGQGTRLTVV.

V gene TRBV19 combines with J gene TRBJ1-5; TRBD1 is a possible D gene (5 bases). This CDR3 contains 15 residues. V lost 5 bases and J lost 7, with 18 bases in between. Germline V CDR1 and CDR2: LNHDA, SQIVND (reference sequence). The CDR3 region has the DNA TGTGCCAGTAGTCTTTTCAAGGGGCAACGGCAGCCCCAGCATTTT. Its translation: CASSLFKGQRQPQHF. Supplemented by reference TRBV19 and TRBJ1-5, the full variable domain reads DGGITQSPKYLFRKEGQNVTLSCEQNLNHDAMYWYRQDPGQGLRLIYYSQIVNDFQKGDIAEGYSVSREKKESFPLTVTSAQKNPTAFYLCASSLFKGQRQPQHFGDGTRLSIL.

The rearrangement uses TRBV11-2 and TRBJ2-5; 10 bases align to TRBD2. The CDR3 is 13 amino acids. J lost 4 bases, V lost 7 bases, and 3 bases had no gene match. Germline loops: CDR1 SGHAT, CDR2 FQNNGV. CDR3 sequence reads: CASKQRGGETQYF. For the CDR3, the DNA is TGTGCCAGCAAGCAGCGGGGGGGAGAGACCCAGTACTTC.

The CDR3 coding sequence is TGCGCCAGCAGCTTACGGACAGGGGGAAACACCGGGGAGCTGTTTTTT. Translating it yields CASSLRTGGNTGELFF. The chain carries TRBV5-1 and TRBJ2-2, with 10 bases identical to TRBD1. In germline, CDR1 is SGHRS, CDR2 YFSETQ. The CDR3 sequence is 16 residues long. The J segment lost 2 bases and the V segment lost 2 bases, leaving 3 bases of the junction unmatched.

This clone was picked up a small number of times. CDR3 amino acids: CASTRGEGEQYF. The CDR3 bases are TGCGCCAGCACCCGCGGGGAAGGCGAGCAGTACTTC. J is TRBJ2-7 and V is TRBV10-2, with D perhaps TRBD2 (6 bases). The germline V and J ends were trimmed by 7 bases and 6 bases, with 13 bases remaining between them. Germline V gives CDR1 WSHSY, CDR2 SAAADI. This CDR3 has 12 amino acids.

The CDR3 here is CASSYDPGRSYEQYF. As DNA, the CDR3 is TGTGCCAGCAGTTACGATCCAGGGAGGTCCTACGAGCAGTACTTC. The gene calls are TRBV6-5 and TRBJ2-7; TRBD2 might be the D (6 bases). The V end lost 2 bases, the J end lost 1 base, and 12 bases lay between the germline ends. The germline gives CDR1 MNHEY, CDR2 SVGAGI. The CDR3 loop spans 15 amino acids.

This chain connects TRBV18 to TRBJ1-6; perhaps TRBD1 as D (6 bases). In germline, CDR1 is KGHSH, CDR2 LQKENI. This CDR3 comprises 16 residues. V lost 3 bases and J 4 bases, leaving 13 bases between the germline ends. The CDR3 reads CASSPRGQTYNSPLHF. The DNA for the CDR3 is TGTGCCAGCTCACCCAGGGGTCAGACATATAATTCACCCCTCCACTTT.

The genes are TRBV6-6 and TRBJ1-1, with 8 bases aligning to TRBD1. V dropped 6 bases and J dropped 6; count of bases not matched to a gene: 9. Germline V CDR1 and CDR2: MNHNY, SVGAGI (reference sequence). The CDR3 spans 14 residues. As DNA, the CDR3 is TGTGCCAGCAGGACCAGGACAGGGTCCCCTGAAGCTTTCTTT. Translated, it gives CASRTRTGSPEAFF.

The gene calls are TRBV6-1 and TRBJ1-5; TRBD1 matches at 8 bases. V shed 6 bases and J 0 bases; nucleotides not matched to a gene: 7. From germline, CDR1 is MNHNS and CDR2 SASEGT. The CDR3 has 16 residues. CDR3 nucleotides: TGTGCCAGCAGCGAAACCAGGGGGCTTAGCAATCAGCCCCAGCATTTT. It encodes CASSETRGLSNQPQHF.

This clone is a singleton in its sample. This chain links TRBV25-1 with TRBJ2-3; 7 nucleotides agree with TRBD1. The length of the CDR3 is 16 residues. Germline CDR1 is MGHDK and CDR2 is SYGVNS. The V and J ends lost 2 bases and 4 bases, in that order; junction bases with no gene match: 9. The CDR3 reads CASSEPGNRGSDTQYF. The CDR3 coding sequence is TGTGCCAGCAGTGAACCAGGGAACAGGGGTTCAGATACGCAGTATTTT.

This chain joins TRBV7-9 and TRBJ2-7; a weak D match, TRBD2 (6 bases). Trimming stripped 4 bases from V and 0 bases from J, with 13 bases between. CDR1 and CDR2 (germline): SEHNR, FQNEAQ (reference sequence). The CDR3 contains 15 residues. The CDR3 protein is CASSSGTSSSYEQYF. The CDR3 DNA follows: TGTGCCAGCAGCTCCGGGACTTCGAGCTCCTACGAGCAGTACTTC.

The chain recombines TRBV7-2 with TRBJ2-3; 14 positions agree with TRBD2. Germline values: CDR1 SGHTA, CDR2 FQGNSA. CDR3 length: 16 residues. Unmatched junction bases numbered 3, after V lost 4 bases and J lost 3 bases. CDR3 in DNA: TGTGCCAGCAGCTCAGGACTAGCGGGAGGAACAGATACGCAGTATTTT. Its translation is CASSSGLAGGTDTQYF. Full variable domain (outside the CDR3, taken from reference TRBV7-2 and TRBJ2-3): GAGVSQSPSNKVTEKGKDVELRCDPISGHTALYWYRQSLGQGLEFLIYFQGNSAPDKSGLPSDRFSAERTGGSVSTLTIQRTQQEDSAVYLCASSSGLAGGTDTQYFGPGTRLTVL.